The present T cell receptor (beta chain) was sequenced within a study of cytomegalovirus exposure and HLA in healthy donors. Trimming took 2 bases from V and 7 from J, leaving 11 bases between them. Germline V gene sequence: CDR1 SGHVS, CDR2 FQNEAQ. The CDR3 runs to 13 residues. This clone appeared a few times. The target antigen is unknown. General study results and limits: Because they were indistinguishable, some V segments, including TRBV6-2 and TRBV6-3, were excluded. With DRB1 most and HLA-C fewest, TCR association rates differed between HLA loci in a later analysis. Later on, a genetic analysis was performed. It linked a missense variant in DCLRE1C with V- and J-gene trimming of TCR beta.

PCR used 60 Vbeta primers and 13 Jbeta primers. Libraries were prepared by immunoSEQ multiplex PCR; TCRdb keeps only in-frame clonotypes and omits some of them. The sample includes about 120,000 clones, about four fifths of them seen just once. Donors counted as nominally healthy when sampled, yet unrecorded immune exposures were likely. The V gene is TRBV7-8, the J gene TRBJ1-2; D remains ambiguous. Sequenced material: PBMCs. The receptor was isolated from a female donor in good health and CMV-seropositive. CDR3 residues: CASSLTETSGYTF. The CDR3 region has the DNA TGTGCCAGCAGCTTAACAGAAACCTCTGGCTACACCTTC.